This TCR beta chain was retrieved from a study of Ad26.COV2.S vaccination and SARS-CoV-2 variants. The overall study: Each vaccinee took Ad26.COV2.S intramuscularly, once or twice 56 days apart. Overall study results and limits: It was vaccine recipients, not placebo recipients, who had the higher spike-specific TCR breadth.

Of note for this clone: Its antigen remains unidentified.

Measured with immunoSEQ multiplex PCR; TCRdb has only the in-frame clones, and not every one. This sample has 400,000 to 450,000 clones, with approximately 90% found just once. With 4 bases clipped from V and 4 bases from J, the junction kept 3 bases outside the gene matches. Germline-derived CDR1 and CDR2 are LGHDT and YNNKEL (reference sequence). This CDR3 spans 13 amino acids. Sample treatment: around 19 received Ad26.COV2.S at low or high dose, single or two shots; roughly 5 received placebo; per-sample allocation not given. Repertoires come from day 63 after the first vaccine or placebo injection.

V is TRBV3-1 (or the pseudogene TRBV3-2) and J is TRBJ2-5; the match to TRBD2 covers 7 bases. The starting material was peripheral blood, obtained in a trial of Ad26.COV2.S vaccine versus placebo. The clonotype comes from a person aged 18-65 years who received the Ad26.COV2.S COVID-19 vaccine or a placebo. The CDR3 protein is CASSLLAGETQYF. The CDR3 coding sequence is TGTGCCAGCAGCCTTTTAGCGGGAGAGACCCAGTACTTC.